This TCR beta chain was sequenced during a study of T cell repertoires in cytomegalovirus infection. Study overall: Both a matching HLA type and CMV infection were indicated by public TCR beta signatures.

TCRdb redid the calling of the reads with MiXCR, one entry per CDR3 protein. The data show roughly 730,000 distinct CDR3 sequences, with around a third seen just once and 15% to 20% held by the top ten. This clonotype was picked up one time. Its specificity is not known. V shed 6 bases and J shed 3 bases, with 11 bases lying between them. Germline V gene lookup returns CDR1 PRHDT and CDR2 FYEKMQ (reference sequence). This CDR3 spans 13 amino acids. Findings and limits, study-wide: Summed frequency of public TCR beta families distinguished CMV carriers with the relevant HLA.

V gene TRBV13 combines with J gene TRBJ1-1; perhaps TRBD1 as D (6 bases). The receptor's source is a human donor in good health (CMV status not recorded). Some clones in this sample may be carry-over from other donors' samples. Material: cultured PBMCs, obtained from culture after CMV antigen stimulation. The CDR3 nucleotides read TGTGCCAGCAGTGAGGGGGTGGACACTGAAGCTTTCTTT. Protein product: CASSEGVDTEAFF.